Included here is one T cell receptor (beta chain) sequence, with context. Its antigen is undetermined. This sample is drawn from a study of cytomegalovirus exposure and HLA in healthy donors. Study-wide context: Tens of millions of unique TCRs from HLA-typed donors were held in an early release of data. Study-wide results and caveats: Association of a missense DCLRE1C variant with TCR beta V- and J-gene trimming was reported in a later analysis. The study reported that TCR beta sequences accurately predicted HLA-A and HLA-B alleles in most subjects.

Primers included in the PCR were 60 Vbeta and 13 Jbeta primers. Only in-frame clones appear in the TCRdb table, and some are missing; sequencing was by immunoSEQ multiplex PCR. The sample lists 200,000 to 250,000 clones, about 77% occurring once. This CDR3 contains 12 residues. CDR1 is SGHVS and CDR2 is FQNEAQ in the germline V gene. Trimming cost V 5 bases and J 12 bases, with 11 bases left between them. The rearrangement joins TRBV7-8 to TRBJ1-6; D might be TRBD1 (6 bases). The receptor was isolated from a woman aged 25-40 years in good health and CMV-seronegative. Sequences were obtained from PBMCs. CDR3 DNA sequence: TGTGCCAGCAGCCCACAGGGCGTACCCCTCCACTTT. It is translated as CASSPQGVPLHF.